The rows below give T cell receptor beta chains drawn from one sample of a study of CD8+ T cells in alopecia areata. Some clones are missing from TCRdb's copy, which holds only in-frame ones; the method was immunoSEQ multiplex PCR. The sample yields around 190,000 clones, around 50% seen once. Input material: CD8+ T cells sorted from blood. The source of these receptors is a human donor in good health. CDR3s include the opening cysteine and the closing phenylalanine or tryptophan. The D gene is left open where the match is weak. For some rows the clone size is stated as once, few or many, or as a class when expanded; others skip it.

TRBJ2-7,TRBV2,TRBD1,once,TGTGCCAGCAGTAGAGGGGGCCACGAGCAGTACTTC,CASSRGGHEQYF
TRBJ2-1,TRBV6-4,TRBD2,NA,TGTGCCAGCAGCGCCGGGCTAGCGGGTTACAATGAGCAGTTCTTC,CASSAGLAGYNEQFF
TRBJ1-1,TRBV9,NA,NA,TGTGCCAGCAGCGTAGCTGGACCTGGGAACACTGAAGCTTTCTTT,CASSVAGPGNTEAFF
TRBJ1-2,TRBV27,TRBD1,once,TGTGCCAGCAGAGACAGGGGCAACTATGGCTACACCTTC,CASRDRGNYGYTF
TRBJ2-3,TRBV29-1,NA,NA,TGCAGCGTTCGGACAGATACGCAGTATTTT,CSVRTDTQYF
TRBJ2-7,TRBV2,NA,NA,TGTGCCAGCAGGGAGGCAGGGATGTACTACGAGCAGTACTTC,CASREAGMYYEQYF
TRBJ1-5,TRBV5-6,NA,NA,TGTGCCAGCAGCTCCTTGTTGGATGAGGATAGCAATCAGCCCCAGCATTTT,CASSSLLDEDSNQPQHF
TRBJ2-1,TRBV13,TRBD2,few,TGTGCCAGCACTAGCGGGGGGCCGGGTGAGCAGTTCTTC,CASTSGGPGEQFF
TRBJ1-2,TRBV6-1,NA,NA,TGTGCCAGCAGTGAACTGGGAGTCGGGGGTAACTATGGCTACACCTTC,CASSELGVGGNYGYTF
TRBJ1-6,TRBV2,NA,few,TGTGCCAGCAGCGGCAGGGACCGCAAGAACACCCTCCACTTT,CASSGRDRKNTLHF
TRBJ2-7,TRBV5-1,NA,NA,TGCGCCAGCAGCTCAGGGAGGAGCTCCTACGAGCAGTACTTC,CASSSGRSSYEQYF
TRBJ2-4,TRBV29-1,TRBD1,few,TGCAGCGTTGAGGGGACAGGGGGCGCCAAAAACATTCAGTACTTC,CSVEGTGGAKNIQYF
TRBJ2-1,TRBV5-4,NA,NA,TGTGCCAGCAGCCCCGGGGACAATGAGCAGTTCTTC,CASSPGDNEQFF
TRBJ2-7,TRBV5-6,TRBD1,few,TGTGCCAGCAGCCCCCTAGACAGGGCCTCCTACGAGCAGTACTTC,CASSPLDRASYEQYF
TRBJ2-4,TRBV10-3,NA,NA,TGTGCCATCAGTGAGATTGGCCAAAACATTCAGTACTTC,CAISEIGQNIQYF
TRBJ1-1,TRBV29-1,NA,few,TGCAGCGTTCGAGGGCCAGGGTCTTTACAGAACACTGAAGCTTTCTTT,CSVRGPGSLQNTEAFF
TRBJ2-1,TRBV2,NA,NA,TGTGCCAGCAGTGAAGACGTAGCCGAGTTCTTC,CASSEDVAEFF
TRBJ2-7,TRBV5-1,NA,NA,TGCGCCAGCAGGCTGAACGGACCATCCTACGAGCAGTACTTC,CASRLNGPSYEQYF
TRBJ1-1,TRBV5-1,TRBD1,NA,TGCGCCAGCAGCCCCTGGACAGGGGGGAACACTGAAGCTTTCTTT,CASSPWTGGNTEAFF
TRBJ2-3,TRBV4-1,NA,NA,TGCGCCAGCAGCCAAGTAGGGAGAGATACGCAGTATTTT,CASSQVGRDTQYF
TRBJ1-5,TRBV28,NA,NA,TGTGCCAGCAGTGCGTCTAGCAATCAGCCCCAGCATTTT,CASSASSNQPQHF
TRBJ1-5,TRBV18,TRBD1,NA,TGTGCCAGCTCATCTGGACAGGGCCGCAATCAGCCCCAGCATTTT,CASSSGQGRNQPQHF
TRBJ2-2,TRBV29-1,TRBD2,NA,TGCAGCGTTACTAGCGGCGCCGGGGAGCTGTTTTTT,CSVTSGAGELFF
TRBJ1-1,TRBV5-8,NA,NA,TGTGCCAGCAGCCCTGAGATGAACACTGAAGCTTTCTTT,CASSPEMNTEAFF
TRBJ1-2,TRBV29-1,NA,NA,TGCAGCGTTGAAGAGGCAGGGCTCTATGGCTACACCTTC,CSVEEAGLYGYTF
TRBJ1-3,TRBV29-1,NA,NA,TGCAGCGCCGAGGGTGGGTCAGGGACCTACTCTGGAAACACCATATATTTT,CSAEGGSGTYSGNTIYF
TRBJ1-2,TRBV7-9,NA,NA,TGTGCCAGCAGCTCGTTGGCCACAAACTATGGCTACACCTTC,CASSSLATNYGYTF
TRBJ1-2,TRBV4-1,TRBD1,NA,TGCGCCAGTGAGTGGGGGCAGGGGGCCGTATATGGCTACACCTTC,CASEWGQGAVYGYTF
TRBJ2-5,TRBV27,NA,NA,TGTGCCAGCAGTTTATCGCGGGGGCCACAAGAGACCCAGTACTTC,CASSLSRGPQETQYF
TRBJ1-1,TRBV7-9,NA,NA,TGTGCCAGCAACTCCTGGGGCACTGAAGCTTTCTTT,CASNSWGTEAFF
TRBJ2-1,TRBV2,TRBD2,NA,TGTGCCAGCACCACCAGACTAGCCGGCTCCTACAATGAGCAGTTCTTC,CASTTRLAGSYNEQFF
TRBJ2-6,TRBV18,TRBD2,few,TGTGCCAGCTCACCGTCCCGGACTAGCGGGATCGGTGGGGCCAACGTCCTGACTTTC,CASSPSRTSGIGGANVLTF
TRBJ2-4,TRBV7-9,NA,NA,TGTGCCAGCAGTCCCAAAGGGGATTGGGGAGACATTCAGTACTTC,CASSPKGDWGDIQYF
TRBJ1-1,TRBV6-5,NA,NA,TGTGCCAGCAGATACGTACCATACACCGACACTGAAGCTTTCTTT,CASRYVPYTDTEAFF
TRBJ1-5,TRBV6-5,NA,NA,TGTGCCAGCAGTTACTCTACTAAGCAGCCCCAGCATTTT,CASSYSTKQPQHF
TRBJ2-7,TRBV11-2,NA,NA,TGTGCCAGCAGCTTAGCCCCAGACTACGAGCAGTACTTC,CASSLAPDYEQYF
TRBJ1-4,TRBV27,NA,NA,TGTGCCAGCAGTTCGCTAATGGGAAAAACTAATGAAAAACTGTTTTTT,CASSSLMGKTNEKLFF
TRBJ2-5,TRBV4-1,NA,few,TGCGCCAGCAGCCCCGGACAGCGGGAGACCCAGTACTTC,CASSPGQRETQYF
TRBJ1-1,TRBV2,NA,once,TGTGCCAGCAAGATTAACACTGAAGCTTTCTTT,CASKINTEAFF
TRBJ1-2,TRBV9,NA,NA,TGTGCCAGCAGCCCCTCGAGGGTTCAACCTAACTATGGCTACACCTTC,CASSPSRVQPNYGYTF
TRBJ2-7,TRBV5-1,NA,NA,TGCGCCAGCAGCTTGGCCCCGACTGAATCCTACGAGCAGTACTTC,CASSLAPTESYEQYF
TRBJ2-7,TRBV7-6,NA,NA,TGTGCCAGCAGCTTAGGACAGCCCTACGAGCAGTACTTC,CASSLGQPYEQYF
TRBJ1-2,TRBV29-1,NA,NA,TGCAGCGTTGACCGGGGGGGAAATGGCTACACCTTC,CSVDRGGNGYTF
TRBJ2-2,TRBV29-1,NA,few,TGCAGCGTTAAGGGGACCACCGGGGAGCTGTTTTTT,CSVKGTTGELFF
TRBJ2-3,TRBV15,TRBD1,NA,TGTGCCACCAGCACTAGGTGGGGACAGGGGGCAGATACGCAGTATTTT,CATSTRWGQGADTQYF
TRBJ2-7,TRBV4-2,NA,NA,TGTGCCAGCAGCCCGGGACGATACAGCTACGAGCAGTACTTC,CASSPGRYSYEQYF
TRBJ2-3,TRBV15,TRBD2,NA,TGTGCCACCAGCAGAGGGGTTAGCGGGGATGTTCGAAATACGCAGTATTTT,CATSRGVSGDVRNTQYF